This TCR beta chain is from a study of glioma-infiltrating T cells. Findings and limits, study-wide: Gliomas, especially low-grade, showed above-expected tissue-blood divergence; non-neoplastic patients showed below. Only very few CDR3 sequences appeared in both tissue and blood.

Amplification of TCR alpha and beta CDR3 regions from RNA used iRepertoire nested multiplex PCR. Each CDR3 protein gets one entry after TCRdb re-called the multiplex PCR reads with MiXCR. The sample lists about 89,000 distinct CDR3 sequences; approximately 22% were seen once. At least ten counts were recorded for this clonotype. Its specificity is unknown. Per germline, CDR1 MNHNS and CDR2 SASEGT. V was pared by 5 bases and J by 2 bases, with 3 bases of the junction left unmatched. This CDR3 is 14 amino acids long. The TCR was taken from a human donor with low-grade glioma or glioblastoma, undergoing nonglioma brain surgery, or in good health (not recorded which). V usage is TRBV6-1 and J usage is TRBJ2-7, with 10 bases fitting TRBD1. Specimen: glioma tissue, nonneoplastic brain tissue, or PBMCs (not recorded which). DNA of the CDR3: TGTGCCAGCAGTCGGACAGGGGGGGCCTACGAGCAGTACTTC. Translated: CASSRTGGAYEQYF.